Each of the 9 T cell receptor beta chains below was sequenced from the same sample in a study of T cell responses to AZD1222 COVID-19 vaccine. This table comes from immunoSEQ multiplex PCR, and its TCRdb copy is limited to in-frame clones, with some not included. Here the sample spans about 100,000 clones, around nine tenths being singletons. The specimen comprised peripheral blood, sampled on day 0 of AZD1222 vaccination. The receptors come from an adult in good health.

This clone was counted only a few times. This rearrangement joins TRBV28 to TRBJ1-5; no clear D. Per germline, CDR1 MDHEN and CDR2 SYDVKM. Trimming stripped 6 bases from V and 4 bases from J, with 19 bases between. The CDR3 is made up of 16 amino acids. For the CDR3, the DNA is TGTGCCAGCAGCCCCAAACCCCGGTTCACTAATCAGCCCCAGCATTTT. It specifies CASSPKPRFTNQPQHF.

CDR3 loop: CASSLPPAGRPAPLHF. CDR3 nucleotides: TGTGCCAGCAGTTTACCCCCTGCAGGACGGCCCGCGCCCCTCCACTTT. This chain links TRBV27 with TRBJ1-6, with D unresolved. The CDR3 is 16 residues long. Trimming cost V 2 bases and J 13 bases, with 21 bases left between them. CDR1 and CDR2 (germline): MNHEY, SMNVEV (reference sequence).

The gene calls are TRBV29-1 and TRBJ1-2; 8 bases agree with TRBD1. The CDR3 length is 12 residues. Germline V gives CDR1 SQVTM, CDR2 ANQGSEA. Trimming took 7 bases from V and 3 from J; bases not matched to a gene: 4. The CDR3 loop is CSATQGDYGYTF. CDR3 DNA: TGCAGCGCTACACAGGGGGACTATGGCTACACCTTC.

The rearrangement uses TRBV27 and TRBJ1-4, with a weak D call TRBD1 (6 bases). The germline V gene has CDR1 MNHEY and CDR2 SMNVEV (reference sequence). V was cut by 3 bases and J by 5 bases, with 16 bases left in between. This CDR3 region has 16 residues. CDR3: CASSLFGDIRNEKLFF. The CDR3 DNA follows: TGTGCCAGCAGTTTGTTCGGGGACATAAGAAATGAAAAACTGTTTTTT. Full variable domain (missing parts from reference TRBV27 and TRBJ1-4): EAQVTQNPRYLITVTGKKLTVTCSQNMNHEYMSWYRQDPGLGLRQIYYSMNVEVTDKGDVPEGYKVSRKEKRNFPLILESPSPNQTSLYFCASSLFGDIRNEKLFFGSGTQLSVL.

This chain uses TRBV27 with TRBJ2-1; 11 nucleotides agree with TRBD2. From germline, CDR1 is MNHEY and CDR2 SMNVEV (reference sequence). Trimming removed 5 bases from V and 0 bases from J; junction bases left unmatched: 3. The CDR3 is 16 residues long. CDR3 sequence (DNA): TGTGCCAGCAGTCCAGGACTAGCGGGCTCCTACAATGAGCAGTTCTTC. Translation: CASSPGLAGSYNEQFF.

The rearrangement uses TRBV5-1 and TRBJ1-2; D gene ambiguous. From germline, CDR1 is SGHRS and CDR2 YFSETQ. CDR3 length: 15 residues. The germline V and J ends were trimmed by 1 base and 6 bases, with 16 bases remaining between them. The CDR3 here is CASSLLPIKSDGYTF. DNA for the CDR3: TGCGCCAGCAGCTTGCTCCCTATAAAGTCTGATGGCTACACCTTC.

The chain combines TRBV5-5 with TRBJ1-1, with D possibly being TRBD1 (6 bases). V was cut by 3 bases and J by 0 bases, with 15 bases left in between. The CDR3 consists of 16 residues. Germline CDR1 and CDR2: SGHKS and YYEKEE (reference sequence). Here the CDR3 reads CASSSGGGKMNTEAFF. The CDR3 DNA sequence: TGTGCCAGCAGCTCCGGAGGGGGGAAAATGAACACTGAAGCTTTCTTT.

In its sample, this clone was seen once. Distinct nucleotide sequences in the sample also encode this CDR3. The chain combines TRBV29-1 with TRBJ1-2; D is possibly TRBD1 (6 bases). V was trimmed by 4 bases and J by 0 bases, leaving 9 bases between them. The CDR3 covers 13 residues. The V gene's germline CDR1 is SQVTM and CDR2 ANQGSEA. The CDR3 DNA reads TGCAGCGTTGGGGGGGCGACTAACTATGGCTACACCTTC. Translating gives CSVGGATNYGYTF.

The rearrangement joins TRBV7-8 to TRBJ2-7; TRBD2 might be the D (6 bases). The V gene's germline CDR1 is SGHVS and CDR2 FQNEAQ. Between the trimmed V and J ends, which lost 6 bases and 5 bases, there was a span of 17 bases. CDR3 length: 14 residues. The CDR3 protein is CASRPRDSRHEQYF. CDR3 in DNA: TGTGCCAGCAGGCCTCGGGACTCGCGGCACGAGCAGTACTTC.